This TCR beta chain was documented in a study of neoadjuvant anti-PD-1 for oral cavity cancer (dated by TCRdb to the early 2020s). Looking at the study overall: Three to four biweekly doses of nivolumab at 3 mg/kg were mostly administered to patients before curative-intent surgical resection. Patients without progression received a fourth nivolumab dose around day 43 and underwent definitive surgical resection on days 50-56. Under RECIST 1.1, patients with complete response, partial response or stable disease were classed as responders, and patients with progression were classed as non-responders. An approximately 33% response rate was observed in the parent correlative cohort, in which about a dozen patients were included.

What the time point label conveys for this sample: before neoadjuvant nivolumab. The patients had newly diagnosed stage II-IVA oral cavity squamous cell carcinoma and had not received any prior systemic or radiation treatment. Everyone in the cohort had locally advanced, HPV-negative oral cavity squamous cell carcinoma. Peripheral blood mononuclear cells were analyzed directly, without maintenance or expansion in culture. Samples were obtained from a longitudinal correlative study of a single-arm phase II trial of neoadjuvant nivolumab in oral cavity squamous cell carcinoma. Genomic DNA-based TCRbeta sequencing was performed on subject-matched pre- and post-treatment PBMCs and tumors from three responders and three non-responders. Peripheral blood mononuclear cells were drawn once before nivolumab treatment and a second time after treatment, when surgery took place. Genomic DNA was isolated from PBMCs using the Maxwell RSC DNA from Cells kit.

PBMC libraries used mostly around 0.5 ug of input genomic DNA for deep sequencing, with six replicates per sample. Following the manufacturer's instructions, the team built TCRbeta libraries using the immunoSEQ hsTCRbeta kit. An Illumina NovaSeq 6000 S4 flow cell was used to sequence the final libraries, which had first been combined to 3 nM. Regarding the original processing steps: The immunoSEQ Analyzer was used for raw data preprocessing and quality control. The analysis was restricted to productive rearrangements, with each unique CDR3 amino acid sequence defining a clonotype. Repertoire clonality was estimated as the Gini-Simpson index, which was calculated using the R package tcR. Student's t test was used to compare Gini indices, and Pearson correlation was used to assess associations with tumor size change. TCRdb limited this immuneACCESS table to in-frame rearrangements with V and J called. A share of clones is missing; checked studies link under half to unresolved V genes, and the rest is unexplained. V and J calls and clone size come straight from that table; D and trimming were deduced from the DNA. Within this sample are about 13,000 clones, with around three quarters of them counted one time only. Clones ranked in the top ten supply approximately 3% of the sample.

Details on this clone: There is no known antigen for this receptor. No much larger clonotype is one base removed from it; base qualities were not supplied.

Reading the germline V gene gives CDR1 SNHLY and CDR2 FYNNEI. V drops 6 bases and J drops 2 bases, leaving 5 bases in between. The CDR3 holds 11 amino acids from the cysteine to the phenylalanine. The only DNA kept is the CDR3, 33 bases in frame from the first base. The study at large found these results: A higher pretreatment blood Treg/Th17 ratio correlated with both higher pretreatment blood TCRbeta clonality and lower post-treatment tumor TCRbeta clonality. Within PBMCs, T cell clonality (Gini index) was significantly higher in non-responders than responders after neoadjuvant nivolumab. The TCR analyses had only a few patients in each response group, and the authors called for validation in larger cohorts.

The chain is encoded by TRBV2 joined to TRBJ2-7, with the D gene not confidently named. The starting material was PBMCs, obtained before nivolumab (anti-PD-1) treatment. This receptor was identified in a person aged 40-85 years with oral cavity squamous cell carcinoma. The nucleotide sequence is TGTGCCAGCAGCTTCACCTACGAGCAGTACTTC. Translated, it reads CASSFTYEQYF.